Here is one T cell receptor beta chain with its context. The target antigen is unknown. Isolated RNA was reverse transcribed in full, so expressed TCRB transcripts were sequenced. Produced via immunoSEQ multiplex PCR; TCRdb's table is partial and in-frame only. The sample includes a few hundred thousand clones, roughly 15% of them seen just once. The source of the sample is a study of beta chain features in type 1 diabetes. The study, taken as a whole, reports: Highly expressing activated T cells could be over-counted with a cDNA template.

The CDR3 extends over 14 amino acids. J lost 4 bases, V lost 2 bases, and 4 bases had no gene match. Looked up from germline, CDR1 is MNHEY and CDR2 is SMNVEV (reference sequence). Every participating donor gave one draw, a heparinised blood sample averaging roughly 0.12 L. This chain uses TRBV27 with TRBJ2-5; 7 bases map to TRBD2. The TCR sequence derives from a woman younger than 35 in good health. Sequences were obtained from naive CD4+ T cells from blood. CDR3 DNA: TGTGCCAGCAGTTTAGCGGGAGTGGGAGAGACCCAGTACTTC. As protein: CASSLAGVGETQYF.